A selection of T cell receptor beta chains follows, all from one sample in a study of T cells after yellow fever vaccination. TCRdb re-analysed the 5' RACE reads in MiXCR, keeping a single row per CDR3 protein. The table records 500,000 to 700,000 distinct CDR3 sequences, around 21% of them present only once. The sequencing used PBMCs, collected 15 days after the yellow fever booster vaccination. The receptors were sampled from a man under 40 who received the YFV17D yellow fever vaccine. CDR3s include the opening cysteine and the closing phenylalanine or tryptophan. Each record gives: clone size, J gene, V gene, D gene, CDR3 DNA, CDR3 protein. D genes are given only for firm matches. A clone size is listed for some rows: how often the clone was seen (once, few, many), or a class if it is expanded.

>few|TRBJ2-3|TRBV6-5|TRBD2
TGTGCCAGCACCCCCCAACTAGCGGGAGAAGATACGCAGTATTTT
CASTPQLAGEDTQYF
>few|TRBJ2-1|TRBV6-1|-
TGTGCCAGCAGTGAAGGGTTCACAGAGCAGTTCTTC
CASSEGFTEQFF
>few|TRBJ1-1|TRBV27|-
TGTGCCAGCAAGATAGGCCCCTGGGCTGAAGCTTTCTTT
CASKIGPWAEAFF
>few|TRBJ2-3|TRBV7-2|TRBD1
TGTGCCAGCAGCTTAACACAGGGGGCAGATACGCAGTATTTT
CASSLTQGADTQYF
>once|TRBJ2-1|TRBV20-1|TRBD2
TGCAGTGCTAGAGATGGGGAATATGGCGGGAGGGCCGGAGAGCAGTTCTTC
CSARDGEYGGRAGEQFF
>few|TRBJ1-1|TRBV7-9|-
TGTGCCGATAGTTTAGAAGCTTTCTTT
CADSLEAFF
>few|TRBJ2-2|TRBV4-3|-
TGCGCCAGCAGCCAAGGACCCCGAACCGGGGAGCTGTTTTTT
CASSQGPRTGELFF
>few|TRBJ2-5|TRBV12-3/TRBV12-4|-
TGTGCCAGCACCCCCTGGGGAGGGGGTGAGACCCAGTACTTC
CASTPWGGGETQYF
>-|TRBJ2-5|TRBV7-8|-
TGTGCCAGCTGGCCGGGCAGTATATTTGAGACCCAGTACTTC
CASWPGSIFETQYF
>few|TRBJ2-3|TRBV20-1|TRBD2
TGCAGTGCCTCCCCGGGACTAAACACAGATACGCAGTATTTT
CSASPGLNTDTQYF
>-|TRBJ1-6|TRBV12-3/TRBV12-4|-
TGTGCCAGCAGTTTAGCGGGCATCTTCAGGGGTTCACCCCTCCACTTT
CASSLAGIFRGSPLHF
>few|TRBJ1-2|TRBV6-5|-
TGTGCCAGCAGTTACTCACCCCGACAGGACCTTAACTATGGCTACACCTTC
CASSYSPRQDLNYGYTF
>few|TRBJ2-6|TRBV3-1|-
TGTGCCAGCAGCCAAGCCCTCTACGACTCTGGGGCCAACGTCCTGACTTTC
CASSQALYDSGANVLTF
>-|TRBJ2-5|TRBV20-1|TRBD2
TGCAGTGCTAGAGATCTACTAGCGGGTTTGAAGACCCAGTACTTC
CSARDLLAGLKTQYF
>few|TRBJ2-7|TRBV7-2|-
TGTGCCAGCACTTGGGCAGCGGACTACGAGCAGTACTTC
CASTWAADYEQYF
>few|TRBJ2-5|TRBV20-1|-
TGCAGTGCTAGAGATCTAATAGGACAGCAAGAGACCCAGTACTTC
CSARDLIGQQETQYF
>few|TRBJ2-6|TRBV10-3|-
TGTGCCATCAGCATGGCCAACGTCCTGACTTTC
CAISMANVLTF
>-|TRBJ2-3|TRBV20-1|TRBD1
TGCAGTGCTAGGACAGGGGGGCCCACAGATACGCAGTATTTT
CSARTGGPTDTQYF
>once|TRBJ2-3|TRBV7-3|TRBD1
TGTGCCAGCAGCTCGGGACAGCTACAGCAAAACCCCACAGATACGCAGTATTTT
CASSSGQLQQNPTDTQYF
>few|TRBJ2-3|TRBV11-3|-
TGTGCCAGCAGCTCGACTTACGATACGCAGTATTTT
CASSSTYDTQYF
>-|TRBJ2-7|TRBV7-2|-
TGTGCCAGCAGCTTAACTGGGAGTTTGGGGCAGTACTTC
CASSLTGSLGQYF
>-|TRBJ1-5|TRBV6-5|-
TGTGCCAGCAGTTTGTTCAATAATCAGCCCCAGCATTTT
CASSLFNNQPQHF
>-|TRBJ2-2|TRBV12-3/TRBV12-4|TRBD1
TGTGCCAGCAGACCGACAGGGGAAGTCGGGGAGCTGTTTTTT
CASRPTGEVGELFF
>few|TRBJ1-1|TRBV10-3|-
TGTGCCATCAGGGCCCGGGAGGGGACGGGCACTGAAGCTTTCTTT
CAIRAREGTGTEAFF
>few|TRBJ2-1|TRBV27|-
TGTGCCAGCAGTGTAAACAATGAGCAGTTCTTC
CASSVNNEQFF
>many|TRBJ2-5|TRBV29-1|-
TGCAGCGTCCCCCTGGGGGGAGAGACCCAGTACTTC
CSVPLGGETQYF
>-|TRBJ2-5|TRBV10-3|TRBD2
TGTGCCATCAACAACCCGACTAGCGGATTGGAGACCCAGTACTTC
CAINNPTSGLETQYF
>-|TRBJ2-2|TRBV27|-
TGTGCCAGCACCCTAAGGGTAGGCAGTCCATACACCGGGGAGCTGTTTTTT
CASTLRVGSPYTGELFF
>-|TRBJ2-1|TRBV20-1|TRBD2
TGCAGTGCCGCAGAAGCGGGAGCTTGGAATGAGCAGTTCTTC
CSAAEAGAWNEQFF
>-|TRBJ1-5|TRBV25-1|-
TGTGCCAGCAGTGCCTTACAGGGCGCCCAGCATTTT
CASSALQGAQHF
>-|TRBJ2-3|TRBV20-1|-
TGCAGTGCTAGAGAGACGCCAGATACGCAGTATTTT
CSARETPDTQYF
>-|TRBJ1-1|TRBV12-3/TRBV12-4|TRBD1
TGTGCCAGACAGGGGGCTGGCACTGAAGCTTTCTTT
CARQGAGTEAFF
>-|TRBJ1-1|TRBV5-5|-
TGTGCCAGCAGCTTGTCGATCACGACAGATAACACTGAAGCTTTCTTT
CASSLSITTDNTEAFF
>many|TRBJ1-1|TRBV12-3/TRBV12-4|-
TGTGCCAGCAGTTTCCGTGGGGCTGAAGCTTTCTTT
CASSFRGAEAFF
>-|TRBJ1-5|TRBV7-9|-
TGTGCCAGCACCCCGGGGGGGGCTAGCAATCAGCCCCAGCATTTT
CASTPGGASNQPQHF
>-|TRBJ1-1|TRBV10-3|TRBD1
TGTGCCATCAACACGGGACAGGAGAACACTGAAGCTTTCTTT
CAINTGQENTEAFF
>few|TRBJ2-1|TRBV20-1|TRBD2
TGCAGTGCTAGAGATCCGGGACTAGCGGGATATGAGCAGTTCTTC
CSARDPGLAGYEQFF
>few|TRBJ2-1|TRBV20-1|TRBD2
TGCAGTGCTAGACCGAGGAGTAGCGGGACTTACAATGAGCAGTTCTTC
CSARPRSSGTYNEQFF
>few|TRBJ2-6|TRBV29-1|-
TGCAGCGTTCTCATCTCTGGGGCCAACGTCCTGACTTTC
CSVLISGANVLTF
>few|TRBJ2-7|TRBV4-3|TRBD2
TGCGCCAGCAGCCAAGGGGGACTAGCGGGAACCTACGAGCAGTACTTC
CASSQGGLAGTYEQYF
>-|TRBJ2-1|TRBV7-2|-
TGTGCCACCGCCGGGAGCCCTGGGTACAATGAGCAGTTCTTC
CATAGSPGYNEQFF
>-|TRBJ1-5|TRBV27|-
TGTGCCAGCATCGCGTCCCCAGGGTTGAATCAGCCCCAGCATTTT
CASIASPGLNQPQHF
>-|TRBJ2-1|TRBV5-1|TRBD2
TGCGCCAGCAGCTTGGGAAATCGGGCGGGAGTTGGAGATATCAATGAGCAGTTCTTC
CASSLGNRAGVGDINEQFF
>few|TRBJ2-1|TRBV7-9|-
TGTGCCAGCAGCTTAACGGCGGGCCTTATACTGAATGAGCAGTTCTTC
CASSLTAGLILNEQFF
>many|TRBJ2-3|TRBV11-3|-
TGTGCCAGCAGCCAAGGAGCGTCCACAGATACGCAGTATTTT
CASSQGASTDTQYF
>few|TRBJ2-2|TRBV4-1|-
TGCGCCAGCAGCCAAGGGGTCGGGACCGGGGAGCTGTTTTTT
CASSQGVGTGELFF